This TCR beta chain derives from a study of T cells in Graves' hyperthyroidism and ophthalmopathy. This clonotype was counted ten times or more. The V gene's germline CDR1 is SGHTA and CDR2 FQGNSA. This CDR3 spans 12 amino acids. The V and J ends lost 1 base and 7 bases respectively, with 8 bases between them. The blood sample dates from first hyperthyroidism diagnosis, preceding any ophthalmopathy symptoms. Amplification of TCR beta CDR3 regions used RNA as the template. The HTBI primer set served for first-round RT-PCR of the TCR CDR3. TCRdb re-called the multiplex PCR reads through MiXCR, storing one row per CDR3 protein. The sample lists 300,000 to 450,000 distinct CDR3 sequences, about 15% occurring once.

Sequenced material: blood. The V and J genes are TRBV7-2 and TRBJ2-7; D uncertain. This clonotype originated in a woman in her late teens or twenties with Graves' hyperthyroidism that later progressed to Graves' ophthalmopathy. CDR3 nucleotide sequence: TGTGCCAGCAGCTTAGTAGGCCAGGAGCAGTACTTC. Its protein is CASSLVGQEQYF.